The rows below give T cell receptor beta chains drawn from one sample of a study of identical twins. TCRdb re-called the 5' RACE reads through MiXCR, storing one row per CDR3 protein. This table has 600,000 to 800,000 distinct CDR3 sequences, roughly 20% appearing once. These same records also appear under a second study, on T cells expressing NK-cell markers.

The sequencing sample was made of PBMCs. Receptors were obtained from a woman younger than 30 in good health. The CDR3 runs from the conserved cysteine through the conserved F or W. D genes are given only for firm matches. A row's size may be missing; if present it is once, few, many or a size class.

few	TRBV29-1	TRBJ2-1	NA	CSVEDPVGGHYNEQFF	TGCAGCGTTGAAGATCCGGTCGGGGGGCACTACAATGAGCAGTTCTTC
few	TRBV12-3/TRBV12-4	TRBJ1-1	NA	CASSFYSTEAFF	TGTGCCAGCAGTTTTTATTCGACTGAAGCTTTCTTT
few	TRBV5-6	TRBJ2-7	TRBD1	CASSSGTGRYEQYF	TGTGCCAGCAGCTCCGGGACAGGGCGCTACGAGCAGTACTTC
NA	TRBV5-8	TRBJ2-1	TRBD2	CASSLGTSGENEQFF	TGTGCCAGCAGCTTGGGGACTAGCGGGGAGAATGAGCAGTTCTTC
many	TRBV12-3/TRBV12-4	TRBJ2-3	NA	CASSRGSTDTQYF	TGTGCCAGCAGCCGCGGGAGCACAGATACGCAGTATTTT
NA	TRBV10-1	TRBJ2-1	TRBD2	CASSDRILAGGGDEQFF	TGCGCCAGCAGTGACCGTATACTAGCGGGGGGAGGGGATGAGCAGTTCTTC
many	TRBV7-2	TRBJ1-5	NA	CASSLGAGNQPQHF	TGTGCCAGCAGCTTAGGGGCAGGGAATCAGCCCCAGCATTTT
many	TRBV10-3	TRBJ2-6	NA	CAISDSSGANVLTF	TGTGCCATCAGTGACAGCTCTGGGGCCAACGTCCTGACTTTC
NA	TRBV7-2	TRBJ1-2	NA	CASSLKGSFYGYTF	TGTGCCAGCAGCTTAAAGGGCTCGTTTTATGGCTACACCTTC
NA	TRBV10-3	TRBJ2-3	NA	CAISDRGPTTDTQYF	TGTGCCATCAGTGATAGGGGACCCACCACAGATACGCAGTATTTT
few	TRBV25-1	TRBJ2-7	NA	CASSKDWGSRYEQYF	TGTGCCAGCAGTAAAGACTGGGGTTCCCGTTACGAGCAGTACTTC
many	TRBV30	TRBJ2-4	NA	CAWRKSSLAKNIQYF	TGTGCCTGGAGAAAGAGCTCTCTAGCCAAAAACATTCAGTACTTC
few	TRBV12-3/TRBV12-4	TRBJ2-1	TRBD2	CASSLQLAGFNEQFF	TGTGCCAGCAGTTTACAACTAGCGGGTTTCAATGAGCAGTTCTTC
few	TRBV29-1	TRBJ2-3	TRBD2	CSVAGGGGAADTQYF	TGCAGCGTTGCGGGAGGCGGGGGGGCGGCAGATACGCAGTATTTT
NA	TRBV27	TRBJ1-5	TRBD1	CASSQGAGGFNQPQHF	TGTGCCAGCAGTCAGGGGGCAGGGGGCTTCAATCAGCCCCAGCATTTT
few	TRBV4-3	TRBJ2-1	TRBD2	CASSPKTSGRAPYNEQFF	TGCGCCAGCAGCCCCAAAACTAGCGGGAGGGCCCCCTACAATGAGCAGTTCTTC
NA	TRBV12-3/TRBV12-4	TRBJ2-3	TRBD2	CASSFSSGRDRKDTQYF	TGTGCCAGCAGTTTCTCCTCAGGGAGGGATCGTAAAGATACGCAGTATTTT
NA	TRBV29-1	TRBJ1-2	TRBD1	CSVNRGGANGYTF	TGCAGCGTCAATAGAGGGGGCGCGAACGGCTACACCTTC
many	TRBV10-3	TRBJ2-3	TRBD2	CAITRTSGSSTDTQYF	TGTGCCATCACACGGACTAGCGGGAGTAGCACAGATACGCAGTATTTT
NA	TRBV9	TRBJ2-3	NA	CASSTGHRLTDTQYF	TGTGCCAGCAGCACCGGACACCGTCTGACAGATACGCAGTATTTT
few	TRBV7-2	TRBJ2-7	NA	CASSSGISNGYEQYF	TGTGCCAGCAGCTCCGGGATCTCGAACGGGTACGAGCAGTACTTC
few	TRBV29-1	TRBJ2-1	TRBD2	CSVEDGRASEQFF	TGCAGCGTTGAGGACGGGAGGGCGAGTGAGCAGTTCTTC
few	TRBV29-1	TRBJ1-1	TRBD1	CSVVNRGMNTEAFF	TGCAGCGTTGTCAACAGGGGAATGAACACTGAAGCTTTCTTT
NA	TRBV11-2	TRBJ1-1	NA	CASSLVVAGRTEAFF	TGTGCCAGCAGCTTAGTCGTGGCAGGGAGGACTGAAGCTTTCTTT
few	TRBV7-2	TRBJ2-2	TRBD1	CASSLALMRTGIRLNTGELFF	TGTGCCAGCAGCTTAGCGCTAATGCGGACAGGGATACGTTTGAACACCGGGGAGCTGTTTTTT
NA	TRBV7-6	TRBJ2-1	NA	CASSLIPLSNEQFF	TGTGCCAGCAGCTTAATCCCTCTATCCAATGAGCAGTTCTTC
few	TRBV27	TRBJ1-4	NA	CASSFRQIEGRNEKLFF	TGTGCCAGCAGTTTCCGACAAATAGAGGGTCGAAATGAAAAACTGTTTTTT
few	TRBV7-9	TRBJ2-7	NA	CASSGTGTKYEQYF	TGTGCCAGCAGCGGGACCGGGACGAAATACGAGCAGTACTTC
NA	TRBV15	TRBJ1-5	NA	CATSRALGGRQPQHF	TGTGCCACCAGCAGAGCCCTGGGGGGAAGGCAGCCCCAGCATTTT
NA	TRBV5-1	TRBJ2-5	NA	CASSLGTRRRETQYF	TGCGCCAGCAGCTTGGGGACACGGAGAAGGGAGACCCAGTACTTC
few	TRBV7-8	TRBJ2-3	TRBD2	CASSLLSGGDTQYF	TGTGCCAGCAGCTTGTTGAGCGGGGGAGATACGCAGTATTTT
few	TRBV10-3	TRBJ2-7	NA	CAMAMDGHEQYF	TGTGCCATGGCGATGGACGGCCACGAGCAGTACTTC